The 2 T cell receptor beta chains presented below share a single source sample, sequenced in a study of vaccination effects on CD4 cells after COVID-19. These receptors are not linked to any known antigen. Sequencing followed a ViraFEST assay step that expanded antigen-specific CD4+ T cells with viral peptide pools. Culture proceeded for more than nine days, and CD4+ T cells were then isolated. Vaccinees lacked prior SARS-CoV-2 infection and tested negative for nucleocapsid antibodies. Profiled with immunoSEQ multiplex PCR; TCRdb holds only in-frame clones, not every one. The sample lists tens of thousands of clones, about four fifths seen once, with roughly 2.9% in the top ten. The source material was CD4+ T cells from PBMCs cultured with HCoV-NL63 spike peptides, sampled before COVID-19 vaccination. Receptors were obtained from a human donor who received a COVID-19 vaccine.

The V call is TRBV3-1 (or the pseudogene TRBV3-2), the J call TRBJ2-7; 10 nucleotides agree with TRBD1. Germline CDR1 is LGHDT and CDR2 is YNNKEL (reference sequence). After removal of 1 base from V and 2 bases from J, the junction contained 2 bases not matched to a gene. This CDR3 has 15 amino acids. CDR3 nucleotide sequence: TGTGCCAGCAGCCAAGCGGGACAGGGGACCTACGAGCAGTACGTC. Translated: CASSQAGQGTYEQYV.

V is TRBV7-7 and J is TRBJ2-3; no clear D gene. Germline-derived CDR1 and CDR2 are SSHAT and FNYEAQ (reference sequence). This CDR3 contains 15 residues. The V and J ends lost 1 base and 4 bases respectively, with 12 bases between them. CDR3 residues: CASSLGSGLSDTQYF. In DNA form, the CDR3 reads TGTGCCAGCAGCTTAGGGTCAGGTCTTTCAGATACGCAGTATTTT.